The 8 T cell receptor beta chains below come from one sample, sequenced in a study of blood T cell repertoires in COVID-19. Profiling relied on immunoSEQ multiplex PCR, and the TCRdb table lists in-frame clones only, not all of them. The table lists approximately 300,000 clones, 89% of them singletons. Sequences were obtained from peripheral blood. The source is a man aged 18 to 35 who had recovered from COVID-19.

The V and J genes are TRBV7-9 and TRBJ2-5; 10 positions match TRBD2. CDR1 SEHNR and CDR2 FQNEAQ come from the germline V gene (reference sequence). The CDR3 runs 17 residues. V lost 5 bases and J lost 5; bases outside the gene matches: 14. The CDR3: CASSPVAGGRHTETQYF. DNA of the CDR3: TGTGCCAGCAGCCCCGTAGCGGGGGGACGGCACACGGAGACCCAGTACTTC.

The chain uses TRBV19 and TRBJ2-2; TRBD1 might be the D (5 bases). Trimming shortened V by 5 bases and J by 4 bases, and 11 bases separated the two germline ends. Germline CDR1 reads LNHDA; CDR2 reads SQIVND (reference sequence). The length of the CDR3 is 14 residues. The DNA for the CDR3 is TGTGCCAGTAGTGGGCAGGGTGGCACCGGGGAGCTGTTTTTT. It yields the protein CASSGQGGTGELFF.

This rearrangement joins TRBV2 to TRBJ2-3; 8 positions match TRBD2. CDR3 length equals 15 residues. With 2 bases clipped from V and 3 bases from J, the junction kept 4 bases outside the gene matches. The germline gives CDR1 SNHLY, CDR2 FYNNEI. CDR3 protein: CASSETSGRTDTQYF. The CDR3 DNA reads as TGTGCCAGCAGTGAAACCAGCGGGAGAACAGATACGCAGTATTTT.

V usage is TRBV6-5 and J usage is TRBJ1-4; 9 bases map to TRBD1. V gave up 8 bases and J gave up 6 bases; unmatched junction bases: 4. The CDR3 runs to 13 residues. CDR1 is MNHEY, CDR2 SVGAGI, per germline. In DNA form, the CDR3 reads TGTGCCAGCTCCAGGACAGGGGATGAAAAACTGTTTTTT. It is translated as CASSRTGDEKLFF.

With regard to this clone: The junction departs from germline at one end; a sequencing error may be responsible. This rearrangement joins TRBV7-7 to TRBJ2-1, with 9 positions matching TRBD1. The CDR3 runs 17 residues. Germline-derived CDR1 and CDR2 are SSHAT and FNYEAQ (reference sequence). The CDR3 DNA sequence: TGTGCTAGCAGCTTAGGGGGTGGGACAGGGAAAGCGAATGAGCAGTTCTTC. Residues: CASSLGGGTGKANEQFF.

V gene TRBV7-9 combines with J gene TRBJ2-7; 9 bases map to TRBD2. Germline CDR1 is SEHNR and CDR2 is FQNEAQ (reference sequence). Losses at the gene ends were 5 bases for V and 0 bases for J; bases not matched to a gene: 11. This CDR3 has 17 amino acids. The CDR3: CASSGKRAGGDSYEQYF. DNA of the CDR3: TGTGCCAGCAGCGGAAAGAGAGCGGGAGGCGACTCCTACGAGCAGTACTTC.

The chain carries TRBV5-4 and TRBJ1-2; TRBD1 matches at 9 bases. Germline CDR1 reads SGHNT; CDR2 reads YYREEE (reference sequence). Trimming took 4 bases from V and 4 from J; bases not matched to a gene: 8. This CDR3 has 15 amino acids. The DNA of the CDR3 is TGTGCCAGCAGCGGACAGACAGGGGGAACCTATGGCTACACCTTC. Translated, it gives CASSGQTGGTYGYTF.

V and J are TRBV7-8 and TRBJ2-6, with a tentative D call TRBD2 (5 bases). The CDR3 extends over 15 amino acids. The V gene lost 0 bases and the J gene lost 2 bases, with 5 bases spanning the gap. Germline loops: CDR1 SGHVS, CDR2 FQNEAQ. The CDR3, as DNA: TGTGCCAGCAGCTTAGCGGAGGCTGGGGCCAACGTCCTGACTTTC. This sequence encodes CASSLAEAGANVLTF.